A selection of T cell receptor beta chains follows, all from one sample in a study of shared clonotypes between healthy human individuals. Sequencing used immunoSEQ multiplex PCR; TCRdb keeps in-frame clones, though not all of them. The table shows about 2.1 million clones, with 93% occurring only once. The source material was naive CD8+ T cells from PBMCs. These receptors all stem from a young man in good health. Some clones in this sample may be carry-over from other donors' samples. Both conserved end residues are part of each CDR3. A D gene is named only where the DNA matches it firmly. Not every row has a clone size; where given, it reads once, few, many or a size class.

d_gene	j_gene	abundance	v_gene	CDR3aa	CDR3nt
-	TRBJ1-5	few	TRBV5-5	CASSWTPGDQPQHF	TGTGCCAGCAGCTGGACGCCTGGAGATCAGCCCCAGCATTTT
-	TRBJ1-5	once	TRBV7-9	CASSPTYSNQPQHF	TGTGCCAGCAGCCCAACATATAGCAATCAGCCCCAGCATTTT
-	TRBJ1-2	-	TRBV7-8	CASSLGRGYGYTF	TGTGCCAGCAGCTTAGGCCGCGGCTATGGCTACACCTTC
-	TRBJ2-7	-	TRBV7-8	CASRNRTARAYEQYF	TGTGCCAGCAGGAACAGGACAGCCCGGGCCTACGAGCAGTACTTC
-	TRBJ1-5	-	TRBV4-1	CASSQDSSNQPQHF	TGCGCCAGCAGCCAAGACTCGAGCAATCAGCCCCAGCATTTT
-	TRBJ1-1	few	TRBV27	CASSTTREMNTEAFF	TGTGCCAGCAGCACGACCAGGGAGATGAACACTGAAGCTTTCTTT
TRBD1	TRBJ1-1	-	TRBV10-3	CAISRDRGRDTEAFF	TGTGCCATCAGTCGGGACAGGGGGCGGGACACTGAAGCTTTCTTT
TRBD1	TRBJ1-1	once	TRBV5-4	CASRSGQGSTEAFF	TGTGCCAGCAGATCCGGACAGGGGAGCACTGAAGCTTTCTTT
TRBD1	TRBJ2-1	-	TRBV9	CASSEGGSSYNEQFF	TGTGCCAGCAGCGAAGGGGGCAGTTCCTACAATGAGCAGTTCTTC
TRBD1	TRBJ2-5	-	TRBV11-1	CASSPRDREETQYF	TGTGCCAGCAGCCCCCGGGACAGGGAGGAGACCCAGTACTTC
-	TRBJ2-7	-	TRBV6-6	CASSTGYGLYEQYF	TGTGCCAGTAGTACAGGGTATGGTCTCTACGAGCAGTACTTC
-	TRBJ1-1	-	TRBV19	CASSIGPLTEEAFF	TGTGCCAGTAGTATAGGCCCCCTTACAGAGGAAGCTTTCTTT
-	TRBJ1-1	-	TRBV4-1	CASTEGANTEAFF	TGCGCCAGCACAGAGGGTGCGAACACTGAAGCTTTCTTT
TRBD2	TRBJ2-7	-	TRBV12-5	CASGLGTRGEQYF	TGTGCTAGTGGTTTGGGGACTAGGGGCGAGCAGTACTTC
TRBD1	TRBJ2-7	-	TRBV5-6	CASSPGGYEQYF	TGTGCCAGCAGCCCAGGGGGCTACGAGCAGTACTTC
-	TRBJ2-3	-	TRBV5-8	CASSLTGSTDTQYF	TGTGCCAGCAGCTTGACAGGTTCCACAGATACGCAGTATTTT
-	TRBJ2-3	-	TRBV7-9	CASILAGATDTQYF	TGTGCCAGTATCTTGGCAGGGGCCACAGATACGCAGTATTTT
-	TRBJ2-7	-	TRBV27	CASTRLGTGIDEQYF	TGTGCCAGCACCAGGTTGGGTACAGGGATCGACGAGCAGTACTTC
-	TRBJ2-1	-	TRBV28	CASSPYRVGEQFF	TGTGCCAGCAGTCCCTACAGGGTGGGGGAGCAGTTCTTC
TRBD2	TRBJ2-3	-	TRBV5-1	CASSSGLAGGPTDTQYF	TGCGCCAGCAGTTCGGGACTAGCGGGAGGGCCCACAGATACGCAGTATTTT
TRBD1	TRBJ2-7	-	TRBV5-8	CASSPDRATYEQYF	TGTGCCAGCAGCCCGGACAGGGCAACCTACGAGCAGTACTTC
-	TRBJ2-3	-	TRBV25-1	CASSSGSYADTQYF	TGTGCCAGCAGTTCCGGGAGTTATGCAGATACGCAGTATTTT
-	TRBJ2-3	-	TRBV7-7	CASSLALTGAADTQYF	TGTGCCAGCAGCTTAGCGCTGACAGGCGCGGCAGATACGCAGTATTTT
-	TRBJ2-3	-	TRBV9	CASSLRLSTDTQYF	TGTGCCAGCAGCTTAAGACTCTCCACAGATACGCAGTATTTT
-	TRBJ1-5	once	TRBV2	CASSTTGQINQPQHF	TGTGCCAGCAGTACTACTGGACAGATCAATCAGCCCCAGCATTTT
TRBD1	TRBJ2-7	-	TRBV11-2	CASSPWDSSVQYF	TGTGCCAGCAGCCCCTGGGACAGTTCGGTGCAGTACTTC
-	TRBJ1-4	-	TRBV6-9	CASSYPGEWATNEKLFF	TGTGCCAGCAGTTATCCTGGTGAGTGGGCAACTAATGAAAAACTGTTTTTT
TRBD1	TRBJ2-3	-	TRBV10-3	CAIRTKQGSTDTQYF	TGTGCCATCAGAACCAAACAGGGGAGCACAGATACGCAGTATTTT
TRBD1	TRBJ2-1	-	TRBV4-3	CASSHETGLAHNEQFF	TGCGCCAGCAGCCATGAGACAGGGCTAGCCCACAATGAGCAGTTCTTC
TRBD1	TRBJ1-1	few	TRBV29-1	CSAGGRANTEAFF	TGCAGCGCAGGGGGCAGGGCGAACACTGAAGCTTTCTTT
-	TRBJ1-5	few	TRBV27	CASSPSNQPQHF	TGTGCCAGCAGTCCGTCTAATCAGCCCCAGCATTTT
-	TRBJ1-2	-	TRBV4-3	CASSQEAFSYGYTF	TGCGCCAGCAGCCAAGAAGCCTTCAGCTATGGCTACACCTTC
-	TRBJ1-1	-	TRBV28	CASSFGGIEAFF	TGTGCCAGCAGTTTTGGGGGGATCGAAGCTTTCTTT
-	TRBJ2-4	-	TRBV11-2	CASSLISGPKNIQYF	TGTGCCAGCAGCTTAATCTCGGGACCCAAAAACATTCAGTACTTC
-	TRBJ2-4	-	TRBV6-1	CASSEAVLSGQKNIQYF	TGTGCCAGCAGTGAAGCAGTCTTGTCGGGGCAGAAAAACATTCAGTACTTC
-	TRBJ1-1	once	TRBV19	CASSIPEENTEAFF	TGTGCCAGTAGTATACCCGAGGAGAACACTGAAGCTTTCTTT
-	TRBJ2-7	-	TRBV4-1	CASSQDLYRETYEQYF	TGCGCCAGCAGCCAAGATCTTTACAGGGAGACCTACGAGCAGTACTTC
-	TRBJ2-5	few	TRBV11-2	CASSLVGQQETQYF	TGTGCCAGCAGCTTAGTGGGCCAGCAAGAGACCCAGTACTTC
-	TRBJ2-7	-	TRBV27	CASSLLATIYEQYF	TGTGCCAGCAGTTTATTGGCGACAATTTACGAGCAGTACTTC
-	TRBJ2-3	-	TRBV30	CAWTAIGPKYF	TGTGCCTGGACAGCCATAGGGCCAAAGTATTTT
-	TRBJ1-3	-	TRBV5-3	CARSLASDTIYF	TGTGCCAGAAGCTTGGCCTCAGACACCATATATTTT
-	TRBJ2-1	-	TRBV10-2	CASSERFQSNSYNEQFF	TGCGCCAGCAGTGAGAGATTTCAGTCGAACTCCTACAATGAGCAGTTCTTC
TRBD1	TRBJ2-7	-	TRBV7-2	CASSNPGTGGYEQYF	TGTGCCAGCAGCAACCCAGGGACAGGGGGCTACGAGCAGTACTTC
TRBD2	TRBJ2-3	once	TRBV5-5	CASSTTSGRSPDTQYF	TGTGCCAGCAGCACGACTAGCGGGAGGAGCCCAGATACGCAGTATTTT
-	TRBJ1-3	-	TRBV25-1	CASSESTTPGNTIYF	TGTGCCAGCAGTGAATCAACTACGCCTGGAAACACCATATATTTT
-	TRBJ2-1	-	TRBV7-6	CASSIPQGVGGAYNEQFF	TGTGCCAGCAGCATCCCCCAGGGGGTAGGGGGGGCCTACAATGAGCAGTTCTTC
-	TRBJ2-7	-	TRBV6-5	CASSPKGIWYEQYF	TGTGCCAGCAGCCCAAAAGGGATCTGGTACGAGCAGTACTTC
-	TRBJ2-3	-	TRBV6-5	CASSYGVSADTQYF	TGTGCCAGCAGTTACGGCGTGTCGGCAGATACGCAGTATTTT